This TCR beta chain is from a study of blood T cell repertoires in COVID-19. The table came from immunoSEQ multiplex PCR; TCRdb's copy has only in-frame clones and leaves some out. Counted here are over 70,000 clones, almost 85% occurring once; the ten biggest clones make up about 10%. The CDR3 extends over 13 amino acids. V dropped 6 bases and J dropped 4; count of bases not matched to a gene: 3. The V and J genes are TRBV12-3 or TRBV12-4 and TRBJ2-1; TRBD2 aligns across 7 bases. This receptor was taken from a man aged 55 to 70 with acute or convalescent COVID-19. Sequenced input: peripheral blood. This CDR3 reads CASRGGSYNEQFF. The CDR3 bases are TGTGCCAGCAGGGGAGGGAGTTACAATGAGCAGTTCTTC.